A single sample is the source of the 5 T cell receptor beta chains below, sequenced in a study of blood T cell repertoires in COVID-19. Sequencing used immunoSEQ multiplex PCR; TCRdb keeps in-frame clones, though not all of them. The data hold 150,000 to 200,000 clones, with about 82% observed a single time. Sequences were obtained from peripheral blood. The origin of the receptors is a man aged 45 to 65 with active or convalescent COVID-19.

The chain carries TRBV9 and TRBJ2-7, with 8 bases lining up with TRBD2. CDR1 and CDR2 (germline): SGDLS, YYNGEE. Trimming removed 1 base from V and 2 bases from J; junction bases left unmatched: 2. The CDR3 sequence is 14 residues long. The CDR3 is CASSVTSGTYEQYF. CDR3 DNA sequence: TGTGCCAGCAGCGTAACTAGCGGCACCTACGAGCAGTACTTC.

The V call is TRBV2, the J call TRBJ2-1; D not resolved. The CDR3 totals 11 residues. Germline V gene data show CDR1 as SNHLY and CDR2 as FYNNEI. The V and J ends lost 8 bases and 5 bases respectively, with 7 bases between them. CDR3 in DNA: TGTGCCAGCCTACTGGACAATGAGCAGTTCTTC. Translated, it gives CASLLDNEQFF.

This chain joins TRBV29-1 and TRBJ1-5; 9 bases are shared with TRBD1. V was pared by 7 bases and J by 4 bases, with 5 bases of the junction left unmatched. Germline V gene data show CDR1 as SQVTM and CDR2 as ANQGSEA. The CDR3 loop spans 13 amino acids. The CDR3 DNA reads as TGCAGCGGGGGACAGGGACGAAATCAGCCCCAGCATTTT. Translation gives CSGGQGRNQPQHF.

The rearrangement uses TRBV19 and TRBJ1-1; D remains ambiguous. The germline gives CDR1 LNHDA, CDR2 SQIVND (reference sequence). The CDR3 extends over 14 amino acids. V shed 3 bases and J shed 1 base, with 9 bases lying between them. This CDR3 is CASSIEERNTEAFF. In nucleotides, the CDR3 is TGTGCCAGTAGTATTGAGGAGAGGAACACTGAAGCTTTCTTT.

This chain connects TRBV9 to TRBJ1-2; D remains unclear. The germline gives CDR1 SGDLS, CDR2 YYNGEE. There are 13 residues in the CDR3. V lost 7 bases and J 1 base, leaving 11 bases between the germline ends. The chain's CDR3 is CASAGANNYGYTF. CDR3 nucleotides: TGTGCCAGCGCCGGAGCGAATAACTATGGCTACACCTTC.